This T cell receptor (beta chain) comes out of a study of blood T cell repertoires in COVID-19. Original methodology: Nucleated cell counts were estimated from reference gene primer amplification. The method was immunoSEQ multiplex PCR; TCRdb's version includes in-frame clones alone and lacks a portion of them. V and J calls and clone size are given by that table; D and trimming were obtained from the DNA. The data hold roughly 54,000 clones, with around four fifths observed a single time. This clone is a singleton in its sample. The germline CDR1 and CDR2 sequences are MNHEY and SMNVEV (reference sequence). Unmatched junction bases numbered 5, after V lost 4 bases and J lost 2 bases. This CDR3 has 15 amino acids.

The chain uses TRBV27 and TRBJ2-4; 7 nucleotides agree with TRBD2. The sequence was collected from a man aged 50 or older with acute or convalescent COVID-19. Sequencing was done on a sample of peripheral blood. The CDR3 is CASSSGTITKNIQYF. In DNA form, the CDR3 reads TGTGCCAGCAGTTCAGGGACTATCACCAAAAACATTCAGTACTTC.